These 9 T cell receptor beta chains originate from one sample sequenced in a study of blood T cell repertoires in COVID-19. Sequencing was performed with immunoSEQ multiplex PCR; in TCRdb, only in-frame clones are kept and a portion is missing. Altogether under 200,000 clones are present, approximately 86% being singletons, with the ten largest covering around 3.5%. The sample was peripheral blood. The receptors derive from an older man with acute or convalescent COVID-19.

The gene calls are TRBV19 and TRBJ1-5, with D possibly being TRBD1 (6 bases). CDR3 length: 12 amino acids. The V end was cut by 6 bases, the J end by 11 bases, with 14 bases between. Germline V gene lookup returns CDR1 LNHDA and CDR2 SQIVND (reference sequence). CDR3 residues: CASRFRGASQHF. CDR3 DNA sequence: TGTGCCAGTAGATTCCGGGGGGCGTCCCAGCATTTT.

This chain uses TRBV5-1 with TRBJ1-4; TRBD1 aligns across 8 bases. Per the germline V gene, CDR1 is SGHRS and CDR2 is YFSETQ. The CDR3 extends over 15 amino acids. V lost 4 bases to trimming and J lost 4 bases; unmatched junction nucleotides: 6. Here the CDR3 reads CASSPQQGGNEKLFF. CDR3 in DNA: TGCGCCAGCAGCCCCCAACAGGGGGGTAATGAAAAACTGTTTTTT.

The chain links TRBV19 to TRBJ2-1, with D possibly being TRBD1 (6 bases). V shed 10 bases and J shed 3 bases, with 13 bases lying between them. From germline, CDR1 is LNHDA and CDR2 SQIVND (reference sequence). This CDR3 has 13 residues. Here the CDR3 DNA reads TGTGCCACCAAGGGGGACAACTACAATGAGCAGTTCTTC. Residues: CATKGDNYNEQFF.

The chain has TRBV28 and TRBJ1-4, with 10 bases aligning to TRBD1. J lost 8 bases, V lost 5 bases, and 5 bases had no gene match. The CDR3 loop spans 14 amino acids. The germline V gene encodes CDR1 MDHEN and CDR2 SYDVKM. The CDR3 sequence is CASSRTGGDEKLFF. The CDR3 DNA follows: TGTGCCAGCAGTCGGACAGGGGGGGACGAAAAACTGTTTTTT.

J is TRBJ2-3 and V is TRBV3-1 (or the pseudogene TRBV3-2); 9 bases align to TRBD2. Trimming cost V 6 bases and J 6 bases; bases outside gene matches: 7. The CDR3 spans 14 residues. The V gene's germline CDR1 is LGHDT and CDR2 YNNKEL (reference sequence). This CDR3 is CASSLLAGADTQYF. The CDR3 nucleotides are TGTGCCAGCAGTCTGTTAGCGGGAGCGGATACGCAGTATTTT.

This CDR3 is CASSPSGGQPQHF. Written as DNA, the CDR3 is TGTGCCAGCAGTCCATCGGGGGGTCAGCCCCAGCATTTT. The chain employs TRBV12-3 or TRBV12-4 and TRBJ1-5, with D possibly being TRBD1 (5 bases). V dropped 5 bases and J dropped 6 bases, with 11 bases sitting between them. The CDR3 contains 13 residues.

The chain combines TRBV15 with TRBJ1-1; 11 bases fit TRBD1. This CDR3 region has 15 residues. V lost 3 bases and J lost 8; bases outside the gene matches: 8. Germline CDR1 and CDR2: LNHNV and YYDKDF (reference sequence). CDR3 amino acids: CATSREGQGVSEAFF. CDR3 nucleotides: TGTGCCACCAGCAGGGAGGGACAGGGGGTTTCCGAAGCTTTCTTT.

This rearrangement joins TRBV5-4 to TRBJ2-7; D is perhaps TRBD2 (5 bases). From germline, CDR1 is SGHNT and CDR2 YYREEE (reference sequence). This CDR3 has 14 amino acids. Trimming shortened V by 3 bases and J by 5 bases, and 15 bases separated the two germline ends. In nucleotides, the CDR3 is TGTGCCAGCAGCTCCATAGTTCGGGGAAACGAGCAGTACTTC. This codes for CASSSIVRGNEQYF.

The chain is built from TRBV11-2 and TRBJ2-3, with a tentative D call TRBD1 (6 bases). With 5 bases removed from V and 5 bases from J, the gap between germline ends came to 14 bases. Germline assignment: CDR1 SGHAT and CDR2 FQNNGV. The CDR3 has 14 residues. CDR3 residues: CASSVRTEGDTQYF. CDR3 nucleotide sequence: TGTGCCAGCAGCGTCCGGACAGAGGGAGATACGCAGTATTTT.